This section outlines one T cell receptor beta chain sequence together with its context. The antigen this receptor binds is unknown. No base-level quality is on record; no much larger clone is a single base apart. Systemically healthy Caucasian individuals from Russia, about 38 in total and aged roughly 6 to 95 years, were included as donors. Each donor gave about 11 milliliters of peripheral blood, drawn into EDTA-treated Vacutainer tubes. Ficoll-Paque density-gradient centrifugation was used to isolate PBMCs, with at least 6.5 million obtained per sample. Trizol reagent was used to extract total RNA from the PBMCs, yielding at least 6 micrograms per sample. For every donor, an aliquot of PBMCs went through flow cytometry to measure the percentages of naive CD45RAhigh/CD27high T cells. Library creation used 5' RACE. TCRdb records Illumina HiSeq 2500 as the sequencer. A second PCR of about 6 to 11 cycles was performed with a sample-barcoded 5' primer and a J-beta primer mix. Each TCR beta cDNA molecule received a unique molecular identifier from a template-switch 5' adaptor carrying 12 random nucleotides. At least 3 million CDR3-containing paired-end reads were obtained from each sample. First-strand cDNA was synthesized from all RNA with the Mint cDNA synthesis kit, primed by a TRBC-specific oligonucleotide. After uracil-DNA glycosylase treatment, a first 18-cycle PCR used universal primers M1SS and BC2_uni_R on all cDNA. Under the source paper's analysis protocol: For normalization, 1 million high-quality reads were randomly selected from each sample, with every read carrying a distinct molecular identifier. Reads with shared molecular identifiers were discarded instead of being binned into consensus sequences. MiTCR, set to a Q25 quality threshold and the strictest error-elimination algorithm, was used for CDR3 identification, clonotype clustering and error correction. A nonparametric unseen species model with Euler transformation was used to estimate a lower bound on total TCR beta diversity. The public reads were reprocessed in TCRdb via fastp at Q25 and MiXCR, keeping in-frame beta chains. Here each entry gathers all rows of one CDR3 protein and keeps the most common genes and DNA. For this entry, the V and J calls and clone size follow TCRdb and not the study's own pipeline. Recorded for this sample are fewer than 700,000 distinct CDR3 sequences; 40% to 55% of them occurred a single time. About 22% of the sample is taken by the ten largest.

The sample comes from a study of blood T cells in healthy people across ages (dated by TCRdb to about 2015). In the study overall: In model experiments, roughly one uniquely barcoded TCR beta cDNA molecule per two T cells was captured by template switching. Using deep sequencing normalized with unique cDNA molecular identifiers, the study measured how TCR beta repertoire diversity changes with age. Four age groups were formed from the donors: young (average about 15 years), middle-aged (approximately 40), aged (roughly 59) and long-lived (about 75). To avoid experimental bias, donors of different ages were randomly spread across the sequencing lanes. Two additional independent replicas of 1 million unique cDNA reads from the same blood draw were analyzed for two donors (one aged 18 to 29 and one aged 80 or older).

The full study reports these points: Since profiling was done on bulk unsorted PBMCs, naive and antigen-experienced compartments could not be conclusively compared. The long-lived group showed more naive CD4+ T cells, fewer expanded clones and increased TCR diversity than the aged group, suggesting age selection. Donor CMV infection status was unknown, potentially confounding age-related changes in expanded clonotypes. Estimates of total diversity based on one million sequenced T cells were considered lower bounds and underestimates. The percentage of naive T cells measured by flow cytometry correlated strongly with observed TCR beta diversity. Observed TCR beta diversity per million T cells fell roughly linearly with age, and a significant reduction was already apparent by age around 36.

From the germline V gene, CDR1 is SGHDN and CDR2 is FVKESK. Between the V and J ends, shortened by 4 bases and 7 bases respectively, the junction contains 22 bases. The CDR3 starts with the cysteine, ends with the phenylalanine, and has 16 residues. Only CDR3 DNA is held: 48 bases, read in frame from base 1. The TCR sequence derives from a man older than 75 in good health. The rearranged chain carries TRBV14 and TRBJ1-1, and perhaps TRBD1 as D gene, on 5 matching bases. The source material was blood. The DNA sequence is TGTGCCAGCAGCCCAGGGAGCGACTTCTACTGGGGTGAAGCTTTCTTT. Translated, this is CASSPGSDFYWGEAFF. Here the CDR3 is joined to the reference TRBV14 and TRBJ1-1 genes, and the full variable domain is: EAGVTQFPSHSVIEKGQTVTLRCDPISGHDNLYWYRRVMGKEIKFLLHFVKESKQDESGMPNNRFLAERTGGTYSTLKVQPAELEDSGVYFCASSPGSDFYWGEAFFGQGTRLTVV.